A selection of T cell receptor beta chains follows, all from one sample in a study of CD8 T cells in Susac syndrome. TCRdb independently ran MiXCR on the immunoSEQ multiplex PCR reads; one entry per CDR3 protein. The data hold 50,000 or so distinct CDR3 sequences, with 80% to 95% observed a single time. Source material: CD8+ T cells from PBMCs. These receptor sequences come from a human donor in good health. Both conserved end residues are trimmed from each CDR3.

V gene,CDR3 protein
TRBV11-1,ASSLGLAGHEQF
TRBV6-1,ASSIVMVVGREGYEQY
TRBV7-2,ASSDPSGSNEQY
TRBV15,ATSSGHLGDNEQF
TRBV29-1,SVLTGSSYEQY
TRBV20-1,SAPDGVAYNEQF
TRBV20-1,SAPRRTGANVLT
TRBV6-2/TRBV6-3,ASSPPGQVSGTQY
TRBV4-2,ASSQPGQKSGANVLT
TRBV15,ATSTGAGDTGELF
TRBV7-9,ASSLLGGSYEQY
TRBV4-1,ASSQETGTNEQF
TRBV28,ASSFREQY
TRBV19,ASGLAGGTDTQY
TRBV7-9,ASSPNRGGEQY
TRBV20-1,SARSLAGVHYEQY
TRBV18,ASSPGAGNTEAF
TRBV27,ASSLIGWNEQF
TRBV28,ASSLLAGDTDTQY
TRBV14,ASSQVGDSNQPQH
TRBV5-1,ASSFSGGLTGELF
TRBV2,ASGQGWYNEQF
TRBV19,ASSLTSGPIRNEQF
TRBV2,ASSEIPPYEQY
TRBV29-1,SVSGTGRTEAF
TRBV29-1,SVDPWTANYGYT
TRBV6-1,ASSPRVLGDEQY
TRBV27,ASSFGGNPVLGYT
TRBV27,ASSGDYSGANVLT
TRBV2,ASSRQGAWEQY
TRBV29-1,SVDGLAYNEQF
TRBV29-1,SDWDGTEAF
TRBV7-6,ASSSIRGTANNEQF
TRBV7-6,ASSVGAGNPYEQY
TRBV7-9,ASSPWTTPGGELF
TRBV29-1,SVGWTDEQF
TRBV29-1,SVAGTRNTGELF
TRBV7-9,ASRGLGDEQF
TRBV5-1,ASSLVGQDDNSPLH
TRBV5-1,ASSRGVDEQY
TRBV13,ASSRDSPYEQY
TRBV7-9,ASSSPGGEQY
TRBV7-6,ASSLGGAYGELF
TRBV29-1,SVPGDAGRGHTDTQY
TRBV19,ASSIGSGANVLT
TRBV12-3/TRBV12-4,ASSSVATNEQF
TRBV4-1,ASSQVVLGHGYT